These T cell receptor beta chains were read from a single sample in a study of T cell responses to AZD1222 COVID-19 vaccine. Measured with immunoSEQ multiplex PCR; TCRdb has only the in-frame clones, and not every one. The sample holds 74,000 or so clones, 80% to 85% seen once. Material: peripheral blood, obtained on day 0 of AZD1222 vaccination. The receptors were sampled from an adult in good health. Both conserved end residues are part of each CDR3. A D gene is named only where the DNA matches it firmly. Part of the rows lack a size; the others show once, few, many or a class for expanded clones.

v_call	d_call	j_call	clone_size	cdr3_nt	cdr3_aa
TRBV4-3	TRBD2	TRBJ2-7	.	TGCGCCAGCAGCCAAGCCCCTAGCGGGATTTACGAGCAGTACTTC	CASSQAPSGIYEQYF
TRBV11-1	TRBD1	TRBJ2-2	.	TGTGCCAGCAGCGAAGGACAGGTTGCGAACACCGGGGAGCTGTTTTTT	CASSEGQVANTGELFF
TRBV6-5	TRBD1	TRBJ2-5	.	TGTGCCAGCAGTTACACCAGGGGGCAACAAGAGACCCAGTACTTC	CASSYTRGQQETQYF
TRBV7-8	TRBD1	TRBJ2-7	once	TGTGCCAGCAGTCCTAAAGAAAGAGCCAGGGGGATCGAGCAGTACTTC	CASSPKERARGIEQYF
TRBV11-1	.	TRBJ2-7	.	TGTGCCAGCAGCCCAACGCCGGGGGCTACCTACGAGCAGTACTTC	CASSPTPGATYEQYF
TRBV2	TRBD1	TRBJ2-1	.	TGTGCCAGCAGTACCGGGACAGGGTACAATGAGCAGTTCTTC	CASSTGTGYNEQFF
TRBV15	TRBD2	TRBJ2-3	.	TGTGCCACCGGTAGCGGGGGCCTCACAGATACGCAGTATTTT	CATGSGGLTDTQYF
TRBV6-2/TRBV6-3	.	TRBJ1-1	.	TGTGCCAGCAGCCGGCGCCGGGGCGCGATCACTGAAGCTTTCTTT	CASSRRRGAITEAFF
TRBV28	.	TRBJ2-7	.	TGTGCCAGCAGTTCCCCCTATTTCCCCTACGAGCAGTACTTC	CASSSPYFPYEQYF
TRBV28	.	TRBJ1-2	.	TGTGCCAGCTGGGATTTAAGTGGCTACACCTTC	CASWDLSGYTF
TRBV28	TRBD1	TRBJ2-7	.	TGTGCCAGCAGTCCCTCCGACAGGGGCGAGCAGTACTTC	CASSPSDRGEQYF
TRBV19	TRBD1	TRBJ2-5	.	TGTGCCAGTAGTTTCGGACAGGGAACCGAGACCCAGTACTTC	CASSFGQGTETQYF
TRBV6-6	TRBD1	TRBJ2-7	.	TGTGCCAGCAGTCCCGCGACAGGGCTAGAACTAAGGGAGCAGTACTTC	CASSPATGLELREQYF
TRBV15	.	TRBJ1-1	.	TGTGCCACCAGCAGCCCCAGGGGTTGGACTGAAGCTTTCTTT	CATSSPRGWTEAFF
TRBV12-3/TRBV12-4	.	TRBJ2-1	.	TGTGCCAGCAGTTTAAGATATGAGCAGTTCTTC	CASSLRYEQFF
TRBV5-8	.	TRBJ1-1	.	TGTGCCAGCAGCTTGGGGCTCACTGAAGCTTTCTTT	CASSLGLTEAFF
TRBV6-6	.	TRBJ2-7	.	TGTGCCAGCAGTTACTCTAGGGGGGCTGGTTATGAGCAGTACTTC	CASSYSRGAGYEQYF
TRBV7-2	TRBD2	TRBJ2-5	.	TGTGCCAGCAGCTCACCGACTAGCGGGCCCCTACAAGAGACCCAGTACTTC	CASSSPTSGPLQETQYF
TRBV6-6	TRBD1	TRBJ1-1	.	TGTGCCAGCAGGGCAGGGGGCCGGAACACTGAAGCTTTCTTT	CASRAGGRNTEAFF
TRBV9	.	TRBJ1-3	.	TGTGCCAGCAGCGTTCTTGAAGGAGCTGGAAACACCATATATTTT	CASSVLEGAGNTIYF
TRBV27	TRBD2	TRBJ2-7	.	TGTGCCAGCAGTTTACTAGCGGGGGCTTTAGGGGAGCAGTACTTC	CASSLLAGALGEQYF
TRBV29-1	.	TRBJ2-1	.	TGCAGCTCGGGATCAGGTGAGGACAATGAGCAGTTCTTC	CSSGSGEDNEQFF
TRBV5-4	.	TRBJ1-3	.	TGTGCCAGCAGCCCGGAGGGAAACACCATATATTTT	CASSPEGNTIYF
TRBV21-1	.	TRBJ2-7	.	TGTGCCAGCAGCAAAGTGGAATTCTCCTACGAGCAGTACTTC	CASSKVEFSYEQYF
TRBV10-2	TRBD2	TRBJ2-7	.	TGCGCCAGCAGGAAGACTAGCGGGAGCTACGAGCAGTACTTC	CASRKTSGSYEQYF
TRBV2	TRBD1	TRBJ1-1	.	TGTGCCTCGGATGCCCAGGGGGCGAGTGTGAACACTGAAGCTTTCTTT	CASDAQGASVNTEAFF
TRBV19	TRBD2	TRBJ2-2	.	TGTGCCAGTAGTAGGACTAGCGGGGGATTCACCGGGGAGCTGTTTTTT	CASSRTSGGFTGELFF
TRBV6-5	.	TRBJ1-5	once	TGTGCCAGCAGGGTCTGGGCAGATAGCAATCAGCCCCAGCATTTT	CASRVWADSNQPQHF
TRBV4-3	.	TRBJ1-2	.	TGCGCCAGCAGCCAAGATAGGGCCTACTATGGCTACACCTTC	CASSQDRAYYGYTF
TRBV18	.	TRBJ1-5	few	TGTGCCAGCTCAGGAGGGGGGGACAATCAGCCCCAGCATTTT	CASSGGGDNQPQHF
TRBV7-9	.	TRBJ2-2	.	TGTGCCAGCAGTTCCTACTACGAAGTGGGACTCAGCACCGGGGAGCTGTTTTTT	CASSSYYEVGLSTGELFF
TRBV11-2	TRBD2	TRBJ2-3	once	TGTGCCAGCAGCTTAGTCGCCCCGGGACTAGCGACAGATACGCAGTATTTT	CASSLVAPGLATDTQYF
TRBV9	.	TRBJ2-7	.	TGTGCCAGCAGCCCCCGACCGGTAACCTACGAGCAGTACTTC	CASSPRPVTYEQYF